Detailed here is one T cell receptor (beta chain). Germline assignment: CDR1 LNHDA and CDR2 SQIVND (reference sequence). The CDR3 is 11 residues long. Between the trimmed V and J ends, which lost 5 bases and 5 bases, there was a span of 3 bases. Original processing notes: Amplification from reference gene primers served as the basis for estimated nucleated cell counts. The repertoire was sequenced with immunoSEQ multiplex PCR; TCRdb's copy has only in-frame clones and lacks some. The V and J calls and the clone size are those of that table, but D and trimming were determined from the DNA. The sample shows approximately 220,000 clones, 80% to 90% of them seen only once. The data were obtained in a study of blood T cell repertoires in COVID-19. Study background: The analysed material was cDNA or gDNA that came from T cells, B-cell-depleted T cells, or PBMCs.

The sequence was obtained from a woman aged 45-65 years who had been exposed to COVID-19. The sequenced sample was PBMCs or T cells enriched from blood (not recorded which). This chain links TRBV19 with TRBJ2-2; no definite D call. This CDR3 is CASSETGELFF. For the CDR3, the DNA is TGTGCCAGTAGTGAGACCGGGGAGCTGTTTTTT. Filled out from reference TRBV19 and TRBJ2-2, the complete variable domain reads DGGITQSPKYLFRKEGQNVTLSCEQNLNHDAMYWYRQDPGQGLRLIYYSQIVNDFQKGDIAEGYSVSREKKESFPLTVTSAQKNPTAFYLCASSETGELFFGEGSRLTVL.